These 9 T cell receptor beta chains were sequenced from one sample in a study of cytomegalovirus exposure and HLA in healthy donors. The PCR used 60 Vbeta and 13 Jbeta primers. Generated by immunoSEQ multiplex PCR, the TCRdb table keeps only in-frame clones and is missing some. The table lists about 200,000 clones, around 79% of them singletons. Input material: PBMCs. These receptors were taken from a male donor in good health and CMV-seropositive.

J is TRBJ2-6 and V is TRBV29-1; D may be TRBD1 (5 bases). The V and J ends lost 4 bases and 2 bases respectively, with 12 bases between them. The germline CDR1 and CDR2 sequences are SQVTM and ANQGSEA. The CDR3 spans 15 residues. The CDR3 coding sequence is TGCAGCGTTGGGGGCCAAGGCGCTGGGGCCAACGTCCTGACTTTC. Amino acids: CSVGGQGAGANVLTF.

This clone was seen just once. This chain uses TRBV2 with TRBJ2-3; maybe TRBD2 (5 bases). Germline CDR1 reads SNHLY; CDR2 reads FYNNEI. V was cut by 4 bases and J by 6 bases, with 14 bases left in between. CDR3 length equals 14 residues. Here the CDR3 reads CASSANSASDTQYF. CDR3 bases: TGTGCCAGCAGTGCCAATAGCGCATCGGATACGCAGTATTTT. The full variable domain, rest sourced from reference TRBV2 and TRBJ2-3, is EPEVTQTPSHQVTQMGQEVILRCVPISNHLYFYWYRQILGQKVEFLVSFYNNEISEKSEIFDDQFSVERPDGSNFTLKIRSTKLEDSAMYFCASSANSASDTQYFGPGTRLTVL.

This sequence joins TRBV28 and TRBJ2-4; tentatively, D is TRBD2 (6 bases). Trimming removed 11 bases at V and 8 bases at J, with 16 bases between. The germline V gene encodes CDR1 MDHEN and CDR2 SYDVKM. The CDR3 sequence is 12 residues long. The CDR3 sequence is CAAGGVRYIQYF. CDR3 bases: TGTGCCGCTGGAGGGGTTCGGTACATTCAGTACTTC.

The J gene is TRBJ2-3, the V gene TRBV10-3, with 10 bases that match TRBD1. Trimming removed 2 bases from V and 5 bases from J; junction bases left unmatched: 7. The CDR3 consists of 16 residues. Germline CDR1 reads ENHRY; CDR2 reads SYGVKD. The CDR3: CAISEAGTGVQDTQYF. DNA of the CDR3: TGTGCCATCAGTGAGGCCGGGACAGGGGTTCAAGATACGCAGTATTTT.

Here the CDR3 DNA reads TGTGCCAGCTCACCCCCAGGGGACGAGCAGTACTTC. It is translated as CASSPPGDEQYF. The chain has TRBV18 and TRBJ2-7; tentative D call: TRBD1 (6 bases). The CDR3 is made up of 12 amino acids. V lost 3 bases, J lost 5 bases, and 8 bases lay in between. The germline V gene has CDR1 KGHSH and CDR2 LQKENI. Together with reference TRBV18 and TRBJ2-7, the CDR3 gives the full variable domain: NAGVMQNPRHLVRRRGQEARLRCSPMKGHSHVYWYRQLPEEGLKFMVYLQKENIIDESGMPKERFSAEFPKEGPSILRIQQVVRGDSAAYFCASSPPGDEQYFGPGTRLTVT.

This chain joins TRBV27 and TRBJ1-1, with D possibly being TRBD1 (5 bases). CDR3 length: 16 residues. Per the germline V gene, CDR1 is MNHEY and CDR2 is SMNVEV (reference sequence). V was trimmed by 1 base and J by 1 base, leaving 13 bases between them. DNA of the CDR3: TGTGCCAGCAGTTTATATAAGGGGATAGCGAACACTGAAGCTTTCTTT. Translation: CASSLYKGIANTEAFF.

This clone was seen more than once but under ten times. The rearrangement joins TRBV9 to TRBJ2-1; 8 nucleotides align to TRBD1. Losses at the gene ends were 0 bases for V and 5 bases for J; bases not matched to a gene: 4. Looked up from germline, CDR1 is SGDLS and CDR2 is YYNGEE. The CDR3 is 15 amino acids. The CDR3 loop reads CASSVVGTGNNEQFF. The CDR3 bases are TGTGCCAGCAGCGTAGTGGGGACAGGTAACAATGAGCAGTTCTTC. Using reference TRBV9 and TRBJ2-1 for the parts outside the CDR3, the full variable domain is DSGVTQTPKHLITATGQRVTLRCSPRSGDLSVYWYQQSLDQGLQFLIQYYNGEERAKGNILERFSAQQFPDLHSELNLSSLELGDSALYFCASSVVGTGNNEQFFGPGTRLTVL.

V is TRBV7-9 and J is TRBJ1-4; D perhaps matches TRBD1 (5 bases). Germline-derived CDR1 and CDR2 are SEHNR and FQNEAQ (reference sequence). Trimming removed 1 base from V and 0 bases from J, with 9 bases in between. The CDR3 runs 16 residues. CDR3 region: CASSLGTPSTNEKLFF. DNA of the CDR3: TGTGCCAGCAGCTTAGGGACACCGTCAACTAATGAAAAACTGTTTTTT.

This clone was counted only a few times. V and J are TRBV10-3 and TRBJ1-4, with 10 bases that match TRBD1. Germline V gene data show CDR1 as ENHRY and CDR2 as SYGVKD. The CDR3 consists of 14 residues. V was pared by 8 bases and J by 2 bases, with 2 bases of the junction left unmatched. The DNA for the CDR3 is TGTGCCATCGGACAGGGGGAGACTAATGAAAAACTGTTTTTT. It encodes CAIGQGETNEKLFF.